The following is a TCR beta chain sequence with its context. Its matching antigen is unknown. The CDR3 spans 12 residues. Germline lookup yields CDR1 SGHTA and CDR2 FQGNSA. V dropped 1 base and J dropped 13 bases, with 11 bases sitting between them. The data stem from a study of CD8 T cells in Susac syndrome. Study-wide results and limits: The number of individuals included in the study's TCR sequencing and HLA analysis was acknowledged as relatively small.

A quantity of about 0.5 to 1 ug RNA underwent reverse transcription using random hexamers. Multiplex immunoSEQ PCR targeted 54 Vbeta and 13 Jbeta TCR beta segments. TCRdb recomputed calls from the immunoSEQ multiplex PCR reads with MiXCR, one row per CDR3 protein. The repertoire holds 200,000 to 250,000 distinct CDR3 sequences, with about 96% as singletons. Blood CD8+ and CD4+ T cells underwent high-throughput TCR beta sequencing. Sample: CD4+ T cells from PBMCs. The origin of this receptor is a human donor with multiple sclerosis. The chain links TRBV7-2 to TRBJ1-5, with D possibly matching TRBD1 (5 bases). The CDR3 loop reads CASSLDVGGQHF. DNA of the CDR3: TGTGCCAGCAGCTTAGACGTGGGGGGACAGCATTTT. The entire variable domain, with the rest obtained from reference TRBV7-2 and TRBJ1-5, is as follows: GAGVSQSPSNKVTEKGKDVELRCDPISGHTALYWYRQSLGQGLEFLIYFQGNSAPDKSGLPSDRFSAERTGGSVSTLTIQRTQQEDSAVYLCASSLDVGGQHFGDGTRLSIL.